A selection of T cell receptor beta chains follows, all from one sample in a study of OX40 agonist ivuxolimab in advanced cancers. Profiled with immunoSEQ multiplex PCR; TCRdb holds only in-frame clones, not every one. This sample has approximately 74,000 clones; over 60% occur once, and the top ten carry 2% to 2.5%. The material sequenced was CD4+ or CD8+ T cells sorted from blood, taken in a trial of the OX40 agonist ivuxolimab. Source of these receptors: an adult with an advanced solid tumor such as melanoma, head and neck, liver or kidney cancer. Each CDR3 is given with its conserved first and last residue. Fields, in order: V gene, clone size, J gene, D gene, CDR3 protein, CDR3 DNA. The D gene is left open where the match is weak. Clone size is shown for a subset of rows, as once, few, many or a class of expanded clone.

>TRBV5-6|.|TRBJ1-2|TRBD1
CASSQGGRTNGYTF
TGTGCCAGCAGCCAAGGGGGCCGAACTAATGGCTACACCTTC
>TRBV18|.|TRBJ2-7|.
CASYLEGNEQYF
TGTGCCAGCTACCTTGAGGGAAACGAGCAGTACTTC
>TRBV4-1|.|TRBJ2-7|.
CASSQAGLVGSEQYF
TGCGCCAGCAGCCAAGCCGGACTGGTAGGTTCCGAGCAGTACTTC
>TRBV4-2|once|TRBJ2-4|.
CASSLQAGNIQYF
TGTGCCAGCAGCCTACAGGCCGGAAACATTCAGTACTTC
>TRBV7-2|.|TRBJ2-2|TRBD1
CASSSTGGKNTGELFF
TGTGCCAGCAGCTCCACAGGGGGCAAGAACACCGGGGAGCTGTTTTTT
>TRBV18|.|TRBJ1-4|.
CASSPVGGATNEKLFF
TGTGCCAGCTCACCAGTGGGCGGTGCAACTAATGAAAAACTGTTTTTT
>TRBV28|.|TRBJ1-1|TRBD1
CASRGQTFEAFF
TGTGCCAGCAGGGGACAGACTTTTGAAGCTTTCTTT
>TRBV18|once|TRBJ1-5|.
CASSPIFSNQPQHF
TGTGCCAGCTCACCGATATTCAGCAATCAGCCCCAGCATTTT
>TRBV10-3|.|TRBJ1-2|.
CAISGGKDYGYTF
TGTGCCATCAGTGGAGGGAAGGACTATGGCTACACCTTC
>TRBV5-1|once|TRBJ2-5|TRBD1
CASSWGRGQKETQYF
TGCGCCAGCAGCTGGGGACGGGGACAGAAGGAGACCCAGTACTTC
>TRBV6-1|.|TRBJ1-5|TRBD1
CASSSTGGNQPQHF
TGTGCCAGCAGTTCGACAGGGGGCAATCAGCCCCAGCATTTT
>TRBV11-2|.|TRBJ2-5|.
CASSLVLQETQYF
TGTGCCAGCAGCTTAGTCCTTCAAGAGACCCAGTACTTC
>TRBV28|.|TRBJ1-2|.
CASSLTLERGRGYTF
TGTGCCAGCAGCCTAACACTAGAGAGGGGAAGAGGCTACACCTTC